This T cell receptor (beta chain) was identified during a study of blood T cell repertoires in COVID-19. About the research overall: Donors in the United States, Italy and Spain gave samples during acute or convalescent COVID-19. T cells, B-cell-depleted T cells, or PBMCs supplied cDNA or gDNA.

How the authors handled the data: Amplified reference gene primers provided the basis for estimating nucleated cell counts. Generated by immunoSEQ multiplex PCR, the TCRdb table keeps only in-frame clones and is missing some. The DNA gave D and trimming, while V, J and clone size come from that table. The sample has a few hundred thousand clones, approximately 80% seen once. Trimming left V 1 base short and J 6 bases short, with 12 bases between. Germline V gene sequence: CDR1 SGHTA, CDR2 FQGNSA. The CDR3 has 14 amino acids. The chain couples TRBV7-2 to TRBJ1-1; D is unresolved. The clonotype comes from a human donor in a cohort sampled during active COVID-19. The specimen sequenced was peripheral blood. The CDR3 spells CASSLEGASAEAFF. In nucleotides, the CDR3 is TGTGCCAGCAGCTTAGAGGGAGCTTCGGCTGAAGCTTTCTTT.